The present entry profiles one T cell receptor (beta chain) with its context. This sample was taken from a study of cytomegalovirus exposure and HLA in healthy donors. The CDR3 has 14 residues. The ends lost 0 bases at V and 5 bases at J; junction bases unmatched: 1. Looked up from germline, CDR1 is GTSNPN and CDR2 is SVGIG (reference sequence). PCR involved 60 Vbeta and 13 Jbeta primers. Sequencing was performed with immunoSEQ multiplex PCR; in TCRdb, only in-frame clones are kept and a portion is missing. This table has about 120,000 clones, around four fifths appearing once. J is TRBJ1-4 and V is TRBV30, with 9 nucleotides matching TRBD1. The TCR originated in a man aged 35-49 years in good health and CMV-seronegative. Sequencing input: PBMCs. The CDR3 nucleotides read TGTGCCTGGAGTGTAGGGACAGGGAATGAAAAACTGTTTTTT. This sequence encodes CAWSVGTGNEKLFF.